These T cell receptor beta chains were read from a single sample in a study of blood T cell repertoires in COVID-19. Profiled with immunoSEQ multiplex PCR; TCRdb holds only in-frame clones, not every one. The sample lists roughly 200,000 clones, 88% occurring once. The sequencing input was peripheral blood. The source of these receptors is a man between 65 and 85 years old with acute or convalescent COVID-19. The CDR3 runs from the conserved cysteine through the conserved F or W. D genes are given only for firm matches. Where a row states a size, it is once, few, many or the class of an expanded clone; other rows omit it.

CDR3aa: CASSFLQGSSYNEQFF
CDR3nt: TGTGCCAGCAGTTTCCTACAGGGGAGCTCCTACAATGAGCAGTTCTTC
abundance: NA
j_gene: TRBJ2-1
d_gene: TRBD1
v_gene: TRBV6-5

CDR3aa: CASSPHRGMNTEAFF
CDR3nt: TGTGCCAGCTCACCGCACAGGGGGATGAACACTGAAGCTTTCTTT
abundance: NA
j_gene: TRBJ1-1
d_gene: TRBD1
v_gene: TRBV18

CDR3aa: CAIPPGTSGSVMMWEQYF
CDR3nt: TGTGCCATACCCCCCGGGACTAGCGGGAGCGTTATGATGTGGGAGCAGTACTTC
abundance: NA
j_gene: TRBJ2-7
d_gene: TRBD2
v_gene: TRBV10-3

CDR3aa: CASSLVGQGAYEQYF
CDR3nt: TGTGCCAGCAGCTTAGTTGGACAGGGGGCTTACGAGCAGTACTTC
abundance: NA
j_gene: TRBJ2-7
d_gene: TRBD1
v_gene: TRBV11-2

CDR3aa: CASSARPGGSYNEQFF
CDR3nt: TGTGCCAGCAGCGCCCGACCGGGGGGCTCCTACAATGAGCAGTTCTTC
abundance: NA
j_gene: TRBJ2-1
d_gene: TRBD2
v_gene: TRBV7-9

CDR3aa: CASSLVTGSGYEQYF
CDR3nt: TGTGCCAGCAGCTTGGTTACAGGGTCCGGCTACGAGCAGTACTTC
abundance: NA
j_gene: TRBJ2-7
d_gene: NA
v_gene: TRBV5-5

CDR3aa: CASSYLSGGYGYTF
CDR3nt: TGTGCCAGCAGTTACCTTTCGGGGGGATATGGCTACACCTTC
abundance: NA
j_gene: TRBJ1-2
d_gene: NA
v_gene: TRBV6-2/TRBV6-3

CDR3aa: CASSLDGLITDTQYF
CDR3nt: TGTGCCAGCAGCTTAGACGGACTGATCACAGATACGCAGTATTTT
abundance: NA
j_gene: TRBJ2-3
d_gene: NA
v_gene: TRBV11-2

CDR3aa: CASSQGTGQETQYF
CDR3nt: TGTGCCAGCAGCCAAGGTACAGGCCAAGAGACCCAGTACTTC
abundance: NA
j_gene: TRBJ2-5
d_gene: NA
v_gene: TRBV3-1/TRBV3-2

CDR3aa: CASSLGTGSVYEQYF
CDR3nt: TGCGCCAGCAGCTTGGGGACGGGGTCGGTCTACGAGCAGTACTTC
abundance: NA
j_gene: TRBJ2-7
d_gene: NA
v_gene: TRBV5-1

CDR3aa: CASSEAGLAAYNEQFF
CDR3nt: TGTGCCAGCAGTGAAGCGGGACTAGCGGCTTACAATGAGCAGTTCTTC
abundance: NA
j_gene: TRBJ2-1
d_gene: TRBD2
v_gene: TRBV6-1

CDR3aa: CASGFLAGASRETQYF
CDR3nt: TGTGCCAGCGGCTTCCTAGCGGGAGCGAGTCGGGAGACCCAGTACTTC
abundance: NA
j_gene: TRBJ2-5
d_gene: TRBD2
v_gene: TRBV27

CDR3aa: CASSSSGFSSSEQYF
CDR3nt: TGTGCCAGCAGCTCCTCAGGGTTTTCCTCCTCCGAGCAGTACTTC
abundance: NA
j_gene: TRBJ2-7
d_gene: NA
v_gene: TRBV7-9

CDR3aa: CASSYGGPTEAFF
CDR3nt: TGTGCCAGCAGTTACGGAGGCCCCACTGAAGCTTTCTTT
abundance: once
j_gene: TRBJ1-1
d_gene: NA
v_gene: TRBV6-5

CDR3aa: CASSQGPNAEAFF
CDR3nt: TGTGCCAGCAGCCAGGGCCCGAACGCTGAAGCTTTCTTT
abundance: NA
j_gene: TRBJ1-1
d_gene: NA
v_gene: TRBV3-1/TRBV3-2

CDR3aa: CASSFLAESYERQYF
CDR3nt: TGCGCCAGCAGCTTCCTAGCGGAATCCTACGAGCGGCAGTACTTC
abundance: NA
j_gene: TRBJ2-7
d_gene: TRBD2
v_gene: TRBV5-1

CDR3aa: CASSISGSTGELFF
CDR3nt: TGTGCCAGTAGTATATCAGGCTCTACCGGGGAGCTGTTTTTT
abundance: NA
j_gene: TRBJ2-2
d_gene: NA
v_gene: TRBV19

CDR3aa: CASSEGTVNTGELFF
CDR3nt: TGTGCCAGCAGCGAGGGGACAGTAAACACCGGGGAGCTGTTTTTT
abundance: NA
j_gene: TRBJ2-2
d_gene: TRBD1
v_gene: TRBV9